These 32 T cell receptor beta chains came from one sample sequenced in a study of regulatory T cells in long-lasting Graves disease. According to the study, TCR beta libraries were built with iRepertoire HTBI primers and CDR3-region Arm-PCR. TCRdb ran MiXCR on the multiplex PCR reads and lists one entry per CDR3 protein. The data show more than 300,000 distinct CDR3 sequences, approximately 12% seen once. Time point: newly diagnosed GD, antithyroid drugs for less than 3 months. From RNA extracted from PBMCs, the TCR library was made. This sample was shared with a second study, whose subject was T cells in Graves' hyperthyroidism and ophthalmopathy.

The specimen comprised peripheral blood mononuclear cells (PBMCs), sampled at new diagnosis, from a patient treated with antithyroid drugs. The receptor source for this set is a woman aged 18-35 years with Graves disease.

This clonotype was picked up many times. The chain is built from TRBV10-2 and TRBJ2-1; D is possibly TRBD1 or TRBD2 (6 bases each). With 8 bases removed from V and 6 bases from J, the gap between germline ends came to 14 bases. Per the germline V gene, CDR1 is WSHSY and CDR2 is SAAADI. There are 13 residues in the CDR3. CDR3: CASRQGGGNEQFF. Here the CDR3 DNA reads TGCGCCAGCCGGCAAGGGGGAGGCAATGAGCAGTTCTTC.

This clonotype was observed a few times. The chain is built from TRBV20-1 and TRBJ2-7; unclear D gene. The germline V gene has CDR1 DFQATT and CDR2 SNEGSKA (reference sequence). Trimming pared 4 bases from V and 3 bases from J, leaving 25 bases between. The CDR3 consists of 17 residues. CDR3 nucleotides: TGCAGTGCTAAAACTCCTGGACCAACCCGGCCCAGCTACGAGCAGTACTTC. Translating gives CSAKTPGPTRPSYEQYF.

The chain carries TRBV27 and TRBJ1-5; D is ambiguous. Looked up from germline, CDR1 is MNHEY and CDR2 is SMNVEV (reference sequence). The CDR3 sequence is 14 residues long. The ends were cut back, 2 bases at V and 6 bases at J, with 11 bases in the middle. Here the CDR3 reads CASSLSLLGQPQHF. Written as DNA, the CDR3 is TGTGCCAGCAGTTTAAGCCTCTTAGGTCAGCCCCAGCATTTT.

At least ten counts were recorded for this clonotype. The V gene is TRBV7-9, the J gene TRBJ2-3; no clear D. Looked up from germline, CDR1 is SEHNR and CDR2 is FQNEAQ (reference sequence). Trimming pared 5 bases from V and 5 bases from J, leaving 8 bases between. The CDR3 loop spans 12 amino acids. CDR3 amino acids: CASSVVQDTQYF. The CDR3 DNA is TGTGCCAGCAGCGTAGTCCAAGATACGCAGTATTTT.

This clonotype occurred a few times. This chain uses TRBV4-1 with TRBJ2-2, with TRBD1 as a possible D gene (5 bases). Between the trimmed V and J ends, which lost 1 base and 4 bases, there was a span of 7 bases. CDR3 length: 14 amino acids. Germline V gives CDR1 MGHRA, CDR2 YSYEKL. DNA for the CDR3: TGCGCCAGCAGCCAAGTAGGGGCCACCGGGGAGCTGTTTTTT. This encodes CASSQVGATGELFF.

This clonotype showed up just a few times. This chain links TRBV20-1 with TRBJ1-2; 7 bases fit TRBD1. The CDR3 spans 13 residues. The germline CDR1 and CDR2 sequences are DFQATT and SNEGSKA (reference sequence). V trimming: 4 bases; J trimming: 8 bases; junction bases outside the gene matches: 10. The CDR3 DNA reads as TGCAGTGCTACTCCGAGAGGGGGCAGAGGCTACACCTTC. This gives the protein CSATPRGGRGYTF.

To note about this clonotype: A single base separates this from a much larger clone, so it may be a read error. Here the CDR3 reads CASSEGGSWGGQFF. Written as DNA, the CDR3 is TGTGCCAGCAGTGAAGGCGGGAGCTGGGGTGGGCAGTTCTTC. This chain joins TRBV2 and TRBJ2-4, with 7 bases fitting TRBD2. The J call may be incorrect, as the DNA end agrees better with TRBJ2-1. There are 14 residues in the CDR3. Germline assignment: CDR1 SNHLY and CDR2 FYNNEI.

This clonotype was detected many times. The chain combines TRBV7-2 with TRBJ2-5, with TRBD2 as a possible D gene (5 bases). The V gene's germline CDR1 is SGHTA and CDR2 FQGNSA. The CDR3 extends over 14 amino acids. Trimming pared 4 bases from V and 1 base from J, leaving 10 bases between. The chain's CDR3 is CASSSDWTQETQYF. The DNA for the CDR3 is TGTGCCAGCAGCTCGGACTGGACCCAAGAGACCCAGTACTTC.

This clonotype was observed a handful of times. CDR3 amino acids: CASTPSGLASDTQYF. The CDR3 region has the DNA TGTGCCAGTACCCCCTCAGGGTTGGCGTCAGATACGCAGTATTTT. The chain recombines TRBV19 with TRBJ2-3, with D possibly TRBD1 on 5 matching bases. The V end was cut by 7 bases, the J end by 4 bases, with 18 bases between. CDR3 length equals 15 residues. Germline V CDR1 and CDR2: LNHDA, SQIVND (reference sequence).

This clonotype showed up just a few times. The chain employs TRBV19 and TRBJ2-3, with TRBD1 as a possible D gene (5 bases). Trimming pared 5 bases from V and 3 bases from J, leaving 15 bases between. CDR3 length: 15 residues. Germline V CDR1 and CDR2: LNHDA, SQIVND (reference sequence). The CDR3 DNA is TGTGCCAGTAGTTTCGGAGACAGTCAGACAGATACGCAGTATTTT. It is translated as CASSFGDSQTDTQYF.

There are a few counts of this clonotype. The gene calls are TRBV7-9 and TRBJ2-7, with 7 bases aligning to TRBD2. Germline CDR1 reads SEHNR; CDR2 reads FQNEAQ (reference sequence). The ends lost 5 bases at V and 0 bases at J; junction bases unmatched: 4. The CDR3 consists of 14 residues. CDR3 residues: CASSLLASSYEQYF. DNA of the CDR3: TGTGCCAGCAGCCTACTAGCGAGCTCCTACGAGCAGTACTTC. The variable domain in full, completed from reference TRBV7-9 and TRBJ2-7, reads DTGVSQNPRHKITKRGQNVTFRCDPISEHNRLYWYRQTLGQGPEFLTYFQNEAQLEKSRLLSDRFSAERPKGSFSTLEIQRTEQGDSAMYLCASSLLASSYEQYFGPGTRLTVT.

This clonotype was seen a handful of times. The rearrangement joins TRBV20-1 to TRBJ2-4, with 7 bases that match TRBD2. Germline CDR1 is DFQATT and CDR2 is SNEGSKA (reference sequence). The CDR3 totals 14 residues. V was clipped by 3 bases and J by 6 bases; unmatched bases: 8. The CDR3 sequence is CSARAGALRNIQYF. In nucleotides, the CDR3 is TGCAGTGCTAGGGCGGGAGCTTTGAGAAACATTCAGTACTTC.

About this clonotype: One base away lies a much larger clone, so this may be a sequencing read error. The conserved final phenylalanine or tryptophan is absent from the CDR3, which likely points to a read error. The V call is TRBV30, the J call TRBJ1-1; D is ambiguous. This CDR3 spans 14 amino acids. Trimming removed 2 bases at V and 3 bases at J, with 13 bases between. Germline V CDR1 and CDR2: GTSNPN, SVGIG (reference sequence). The CDR3 DNA follows: TGTGCCTGGAGTATCCGGACGGTGTACACTGAAGCTTTCTCT. It is translated as CAWSIRTVYTEAFS.

The gene calls are TRBV19 and TRBJ2-7, with 7 bases aligning to TRBD2. This CDR3 is 14 amino acids long. V dropped 3 bases and J dropped 1; count of bases not matched to a gene: 3. Germline V gene lookup returns CDR1 LNHDA and CDR2 SQIVND (reference sequence). CDR3 coding DNA: TGTGCCAGTAGTATCGGAGCGGGGTCCTACGAGCAGTACTTC. Amino acids: CASSIGAGSYEQYF.

In its sample, this clonotype was seen many times. The chain couples TRBV29-1 to TRBJ1-2; D perhaps matches TRBD1 (6 bases). The CDR3 sequence is 13 residues long. The germline V gene encodes CDR1 SQVTM and CDR2 ANQGSEA. Trimming took 6 bases from V and 5 from J, leaving 16 bases between them. The CDR3 DNA reads TGCAGCGTGTGGGTCAGGGGCGAGTATGGCTACACCTTC. Translation gives CSVWVRGEYGYTF.

This clonotype was recorded many times. This chain links TRBV7-8 with TRBJ2-3, with no clear D. The CDR3 sequence is 16 residues long. Germline V gives CDR1 SGHVS, CDR2 FQNEAQ. The V end was cut by 0 bases, the J end by 0 bases, with 10 bases between. The CDR3 bases are TGTGCCAGCAGCTTAGCGGACGGAACTAGCACAGATACGCAGTATTTT. Translation: CASSLADGTSTDTQYF.

At least ten counts were recorded for this clonotype. J is TRBJ1-1 and V is TRBV20-1; D perhaps matches TRBD1 (6 bases). The CDR3 has 15 residues. Trimming took 2 bases from V and 5 from J, leaving 18 bases between them. Per germline, CDR1 DFQATT and CDR2 SNEGSKA (reference sequence). The CDR3 protein is CSARPRTELRTEAFF. CDR3 sequence (DNA): TGCAGTGCTAGACCACGGACAGAACTGAGGACTGAAGCTTTCTTT.

This clonotype has a count of ten or more. The chain has TRBV20-1 and TRBJ2-7; no clear D. Germline lookup yields CDR1 DFQATT and CDR2 SNEGSKA (reference sequence). The CDR3 extends over 13 amino acids. The V end lost 1 base, the J end lost 3 bases, and 10 bases lay between the germline ends. The CDR3 DNA reads TGCAGTGCTAGAGGGCCCTACCACTACGAGCAGTACGTC. Its protein is CSARGPYHYEQYV.

This clonotype was seen repeatedly, ten times or more. The chain employs TRBV5-5 and TRBJ1-4; D possibly corresponds to TRBD1 (5 bases). This CDR3 is 14 amino acids long. Trimming pared 4 bases from V and 4 bases from J, leaving 11 bases between. Germline values: CDR1 SGHKS, CDR2 YYEKEE (reference sequence). DNA for the CDR3: TGTGCCAGCAGCCCACGACAGCATAATGAAAAACTGTTTTTT. Amino acid sequence: CASSPRQHNEKLFF.

This clonotype was counted ten times or more. The V call is TRBV5-1, the J call TRBJ1-1; D is unclear. There are 12 residues in the CDR3. V dropped 3 bases and J dropped 6 bases, with 9 bases sitting between them. The germline V gene has CDR1 SGHRS and CDR2 YFSETQ. The chain's CDR3 is CASSSSAPEAFF. The CDR3 DNA is TGCGCCAGCAGCTCCTCCGCTCCTGAAGCTTTCTTT.

This clonotype occurred many times. This chain uses TRBV28 with TRBJ2-7; 7 nucleotides match TRBD2. Trimming at V came to 6 bases and at J to 2 bases, leaving 7 bases not matched to a gene. The CDR3 is made up of 14 amino acids. The germline gives CDR1 MDHEN, CDR2 SYDVKM. In nucleotides, the CDR3 is TGTGCCAGCAGGGATGAGCGGGGAACCTACGAGCAGTACTTC. Translated: CASRDERGTYEQYF.

This clonotype was counted ten times or more. The chain recombines TRBV10-3 with TRBJ1-1; D gene uncertain. Germline V gene data show CDR1 as ENHRY and CDR2 as SYGVKD. This CDR3 region has 16 residues. V lost 3 bases, J lost 1 base, and 15 bases lay in between. The CDR3 region has the DNA TGTGCCATCAGTGATTCCAGATCGTCCGCGAACACTGAAGCTTTCTTT. The encoded protein is CAISDSRSSANTEAFF.

Many counts were recorded for this clonotype. The CDR3 coding sequence is TGTGCCAGCAGTGAAGGGAGCTACACAGATACGCAGTATTTT. This sequence encodes CASSEGSYTDTQYF. V is TRBV2 and J is TRBJ2-3; unclear D gene. Per germline, CDR1 SNHLY and CDR2 FYNNEI. The CDR3 has 14 amino acids. The V end lost 1 base, the J end lost 2 bases, and 7 bases lay between the germline ends. Variable domain in full (rest from reference TRBV2 and TRBJ2-3): EPEVTQTPSHQVTQMGQEVILRCVPISNHLYFYWYRQILGQKVEFLVSFYNNEISEKSEIFDDQFSVERPDGSNFTLKIRSTKLEDSAMYFCASSEGSYTDTQYFGPGTRLTVL.

This clonotype was picked up a small number of times. The chain links TRBV20-1 to TRBJ2-1; 7 bases align to TRBD2. CDR1 DFQATT and CDR2 SNEGSKA come from the germline V gene (reference sequence). The CDR3 loop spans 19 amino acids. Unmatched junction bases numbered 18, after V lost 2 bases and J lost 2 bases. CDR3 in DNA: TGCAGTGCTAGAACGGCTAGCGGAAATCGGTGGAGTGCCTACAATGAGCAGTTCTTC. This codes for CSARTASGNRWSAYNEQFF.

This clonotype turned up a few times. The genes are TRBV7-2 and TRBJ1-2; possibly TRBD1 for D (5 bases). Germline V gene lookup returns CDR1 SGHTA and CDR2 FQGNSA. This CDR3 has 16 residues. Trimming shortened V by 1 base and J by 5 bases, and 17 bases separated the two germline ends. DNA of the CDR3: TGTGCCAGCAGCTTAGTAGGGGACGACCTGGGGTATGGCTACACCTTC. As protein: CASSLVGDDLGYGYTF.

In its sample, this clonotype was seen many times. V gene TRBV28 combines with J gene TRBJ2-7; D is undetermined. V was cut by 8 bases and J by 0 bases, with 14 bases left in between. The germline V gene has CDR1 MDHEN and CDR2 SYDVKM. The CDR3 is 14 residues long. CDR3 amino acids: CASHTTPHSYEQYF. DNA for the CDR3: TGTGCCAGCCATACAACCCCACACTCCTACGAGCAGTACTTC.

The chain carries TRBV24-1 and TRBJ2-7; D assignment may be TRBD1 or TRBD2 (5 bases each). The CDR3 length is 14 residues. V was shortened by 2 bases and J by 5 bases, with 12 bases between the two germline ends. Germline V gene sequence: CDR1 KGHDR, CDR2 SFDVKD. The CDR3 nucleotides read TGTGCCACCAGTGATTCTGGGACCGGGGACGAGCAGTACTTC. The encoded protein is CATSDSGTGDEQYF.

V gene TRBV20-1 combines with J gene TRBJ2-2; 8 bases are shared with TRBD1. Germline assignment: CDR1 DFQATT and CDR2 SNEGSKA (reference sequence). Losses at the gene ends were 3 bases for V and 6 bases for J; bases not matched to a gene: 0. CDR3 length equals 12 residues. CDR3: CSARTGAGELFF. The CDR3 bases are TGCAGTGCTAGGACAGGGGCCGGGGAGCTGTTTTTT.

Of note for this clonotype: Possible read error: a much larger clone is one base away. The chain employs TRBV6-2 or TRBV6-3 and TRBJ2-2, with D perhaps assigned TRBD1 or TRBD2 (5 bases each). Germline-derived CDR1 and CDR2 are MNHEY and SVGEGT. CDR3 length: 12 amino acids. DNA for the CDR3: TGTGCCAGCGGGGACCGAACCGGGGACCTGTTTTTT. This encodes CASGDRTGDLFF.

The chain combines TRBV27 with TRBJ2-5, with 10 bases that match TRBD2. The CDR3 has 16 amino acids. Trimming took 6 bases from V and 1 from J; bases not matched to a gene: 8. Germline-derived CDR1 and CDR2 are MNHEY and SMNVEV (reference sequence). As DNA, the CDR3 is TGTGCCAGCAGCAAGAGCGGGAGGGCCCTCCAAGAGACCCAGTACTTC. Translated, it gives CASSKSGRALQETQYF.

In this sample, this clonotype turned up many times. The chain links TRBV3-1 to TRBJ2-1; 9 bases are shared with TRBD2. The junction had 11 bases not matched to a gene; V was cut back by 4 bases and J by 4 bases. CDR1 and CDR2 from the germline V gene are LGHDT and YNNKEL (reference sequence). CDR3 size: 17 residues. CDR3 region: CASSRDPRTSAYNEQFF. The CDR3 DNA follows: TGTGCCAGCAGCCGGGACCCGAGGACTAGCGCTTACAATGAGCAGTTCTTC.

This clonotype was detected ten times or more. V usage is TRBV29-1 and J usage is TRBJ1-2; D uncertain. The length of the CDR3 is 13 residues. Trimming removed 2 bases from V and 2 bases from J, with 9 bases in between. CDR1 and CDR2 from the germline V gene are SQVTM and ANQGSEA. CDR3 loop: CSVERDRNYGYTF. CDR3 nucleotide sequence: TGCAGCGTTGAACGGGATCGAAACTATGGCTACACCTTC.